The rows below give T cell receptor beta chains drawn from one sample of a study of T cell repertoires in cytomegalovirus infection. What these receptors recognize is not known. TCRdb redid the calling of the reads with MiXCR, one entry per CDR3 protein. The sample gives 700,000 to 950,000 distinct CDR3 sequences, approximately 32% of which show up once; roughly an eighth is in the top ten. The starting material was cultured CD8+ T cells from PBMCs, obtained from culture after CMV antigen stimulation. These receptor sequences come from a human donor in good health (CMV status not recorded). Some clones in this sample may be carry-over from other donors' samples. Each CDR3 is given with its conserved first and last residue. A D gene is named only where the DNA matches it firmly. Not all rows give a size; the values are once, few, many and, for expanded clones, a class.

NA	TRBV28	TRBJ2-3	NA	TGTGCCAGCAGTTTTAGGAGGTTCCGAGATACGCAGTATTTT	CASSFRRFRDTQYF
few	TRBV7-9	TRBJ2-1	TRBD2	TGTGCCAGCAGCTCTAGGGAGGGCTCCTACAATGAGCAGTTCTTC	CASSSREGSYNEQFF
NA	TRBV7-2	TRBJ1-4	NA	TGTGCCAGCAGCGTCGCTCCATGGGAAAAACTGTTTTTT	CASSVAPWEKLFF
NA	TRBV20-1	TRBJ2-1	TRBD2	TGCAGTGCTAGAGATCCCCTAACGAGTAGCGGGTTCTACAATGAGCAGTTCTTC	CSARDPLTSSGFYNEQFF
few	TRBV12-3/TRBV12-4	TRBJ1-4	TRBD1	TGTGCCAGCAGAGATCCGGGACAGGGAGATGAAAAACTGTTTTTT	CASRDPGQGDEKLFF
few	TRBV6-5	TRBJ1-2	NA	TGTGCCAGCAGTTACCGACAAAGCACCTATGGCTACACCTTC	CASSYRQSTYGYTF
NA	TRBV7-9	TRBJ2-3	NA	TGTGCCAGCAGCTTTCTGGGGGTGTATACAGATACGCAGTATTTT	CASSFLGVYTDTQYF
NA	TRBV12-5	TRBJ2-1	NA	TGTGCTAGTGGTCCGAGGAGGTCTCCCTACAATGAGCAGTTCTTC	CASGPRRSPYNEQFF
many	TRBV7-6	TRBJ1-5	NA	TGTGCCAGCAGCTTAGTCGAGGGTAAAGATCAGCCCCAGCATTTT	CASSLVEGKDQPQHF
NA	TRBV7-9	TRBJ2-6	NA	TGTGCCAGCAGCTCTCCGTGGTCCACGGGGGAACGGGGGGCCAACGTCCTGACTTTC	CASSSPWSTGERGANVLTF